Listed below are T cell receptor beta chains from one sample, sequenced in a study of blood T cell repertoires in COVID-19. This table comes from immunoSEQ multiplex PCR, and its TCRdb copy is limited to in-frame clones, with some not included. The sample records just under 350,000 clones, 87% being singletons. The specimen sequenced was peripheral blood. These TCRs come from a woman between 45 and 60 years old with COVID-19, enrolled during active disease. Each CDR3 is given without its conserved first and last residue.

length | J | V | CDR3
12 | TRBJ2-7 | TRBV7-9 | ASSSRDRVYEQY
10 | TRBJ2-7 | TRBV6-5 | ASTLANYEQY
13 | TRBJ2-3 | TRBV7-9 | ASSPGLAGADTQY
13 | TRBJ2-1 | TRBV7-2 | ASSSRTSNYNEQF
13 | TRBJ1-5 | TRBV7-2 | ASRSGGRNNQPQH
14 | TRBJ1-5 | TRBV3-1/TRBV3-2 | ASSLPGINSNQPQH
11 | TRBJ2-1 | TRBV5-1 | ASSLQGVDEQF
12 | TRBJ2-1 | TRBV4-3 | ASSQVSGDNEQF
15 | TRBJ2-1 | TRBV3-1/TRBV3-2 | ASSQPPGLDSYNEQF
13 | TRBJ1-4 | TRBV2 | ASRSTTQTNEKLF
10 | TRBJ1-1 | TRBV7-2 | ASSFLSTEAF
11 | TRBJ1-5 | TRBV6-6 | ASREQGNQPQH
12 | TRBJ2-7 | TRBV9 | ASSVGTGLREQY
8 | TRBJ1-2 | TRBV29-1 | SVEYLGYT
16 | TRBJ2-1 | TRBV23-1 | ASSQKGTERISYNEQF
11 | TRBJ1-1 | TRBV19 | ASSTGTHTEAF
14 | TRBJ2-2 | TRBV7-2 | ASSLTPDRNTGELF
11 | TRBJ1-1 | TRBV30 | AWRDRGRTEAF
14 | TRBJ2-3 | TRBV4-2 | ASSQPGTSASDTQY
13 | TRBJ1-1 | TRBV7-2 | ASSPSGNPNTEAF
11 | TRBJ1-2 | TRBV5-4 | ASSPEGAGGYT
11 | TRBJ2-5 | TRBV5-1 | ASWPGMSETQY
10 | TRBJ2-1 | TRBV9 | ASSAASDEQF
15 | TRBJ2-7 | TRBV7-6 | ASSLAPASGDSYEQY
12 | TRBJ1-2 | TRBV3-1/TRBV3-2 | ASSPGQGRNGYT
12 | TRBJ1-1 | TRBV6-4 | ASSPDRVGTEAF